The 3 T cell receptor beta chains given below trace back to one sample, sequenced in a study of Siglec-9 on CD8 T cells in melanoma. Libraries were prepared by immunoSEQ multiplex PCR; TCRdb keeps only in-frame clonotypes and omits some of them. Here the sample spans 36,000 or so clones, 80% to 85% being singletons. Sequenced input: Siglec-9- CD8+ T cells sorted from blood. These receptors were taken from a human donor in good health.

The CDR3 reads CASSLTGTRETQYF. CDR3 nucleotides: TGTGCCAGCAGCTTGACGGGGACAAGGGAGACCCAGTACTTC. V usage is TRBV5-6 and J usage is TRBJ2-5; tentatively, D is TRBD1 (6 bases). In germline, CDR1 is SGHDT, CDR2 YYEEEE. V was clipped by 1 base and J by 5 bases, with 12 bases between them. CDR3 length: 14 amino acids.

The CDR3 reads CATQEGSARGYTF. The CDR3 coding sequence is TGTGCCACCCAAGAGGGTTCCGCCAGGGGCTACACCTTC. The gene calls are TRBV10-3 and TRBJ1-2; D uncertain. Looked up from germline, CDR1 is ENHRY and CDR2 is SYGVKD. Trimming took 10 bases from V and 8 from J, leaving 20 bases between them. This CDR3 is built from 13 residues.

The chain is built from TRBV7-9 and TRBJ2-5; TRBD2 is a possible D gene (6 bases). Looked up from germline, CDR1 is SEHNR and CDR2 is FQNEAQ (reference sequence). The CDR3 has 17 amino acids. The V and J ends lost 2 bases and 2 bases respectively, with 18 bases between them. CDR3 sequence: CASSLSFGGDSQETQYF. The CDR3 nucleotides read TGTGCCAGCAGCTTATCCTTCGGAGGGGACTCGCAAGAGACCCAGTACTTC. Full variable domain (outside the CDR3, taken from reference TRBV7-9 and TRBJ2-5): DTGVSQNPRHKITKRGQNVTFRCDPISEHNRLYWYRQTLGQGPEFLTYFQNEAQLEKSRLLSDRFSAERPKGSFSTLEIQRTEQGDSAMYLCASSLSFGGDSQETQYFGPGTRLLVL.